This is a list of T cell receptor beta chains from one sample in a study of shared clonotypes between healthy human individuals. TCRdb keeps only in-frame clones here, not all; method: immunoSEQ multiplex PCR. The sample lists just over 2,000,000 clones, 85% to 95% occurring once. The specimen sequenced was naive CD4+ T cells sorted from blood. These TCRs come from a man younger than 30 in good health. CDR3s include the opening cysteine and the closing phenylalanine or tryptophan. D genes are given only for firm matches. Not all rows give a size; the values are once, few, many and, for expanded clones, a class.

CASSSRASSVGYTF TGTGCCAGCAGCTCAAGGGCCTCGTCGGTAGGCTACACCTTC TRBJ1-2 TRBV7-2 . .
CASRKTGAHEQFF TGTGCCAGCAGGAAGACAGGGGCACATGAGCAGTTCTTC TRBJ2-1 TRBV6-5 . TRBD1
CASTNPSIPTDTQYF TGTGCCAGCACAAACCCGAGCATTCCCACAGATACGCAGTATTTT TRBJ2-3 TRBV6-7 . .
CASSPSQGVSYEQYF TGTGCCAGCAGCCCCTCTCAGGGGGTCTCCTACGAGCAGTACTTC TRBJ2-7 TRBV7-2 . TRBD1
CASSLSRGPNYGYTF TGTGCCAGCAGTTTATCTAGGGGGCCCAACTATGGCTACACCTTC TRBJ1-2 TRBV28 . TRBD1
CASSLGDRQTQYF TGTGCCAGCAGCTTAGGGGACAGACAGACCCAGTACTTC TRBJ2-5 TRBV11-2 . TRBD1
CAAKTSRGNSPLHF TGTGCCGCTAAGACGAGCAGGGGTAATTCACCCCTCCACTTT TRBJ1-6 TRBV19 few .
CASSTGFSYNEQFF TGTGCCAGTTCGACAGGGTTCTCCTACAATGAGCAGTTCTTC TRBJ2-1 TRBV19 . TRBD1
CASMNYRDGNTEAFF TGTGCCAGCATGAATTACAGGGACGGGAACACTGAAGCTTTCTTT TRBJ1-1 TRBV6-1 . .
CASSLGRDRDTEAFF TGCGCCAGCAGCTTGGGCAGGGATCGGGACACTGAAGCTTTCTTT TRBJ1-1 TRBV5-1 . .
CASSSLAGAPYEQYF TGTGCCAGCAGTTCCCTAGCGGGAGCTCCTTACGAGCAGTACTTC TRBJ2-7 TRBV27 . TRBD2
CASGLHKPGLAGSGELFF TGTGCTAGTGGGTTACACAAACCGGGACTAGCGGGAAGCGGGGAGCTGTTTTTT TRBJ2-2 TRBV12-5 . TRBD2
CASTWGTGEQPQHF TGTGCCAGCACCTGGGGGACAGGGGAACAGCCCCAGCATTTT TRBJ1-5 TRBV4-2 . TRBD1